Described below is a single T cell receptor (beta chain) sequence and its context. Its binding antigen is unknown. Per-base quality was not reported, and no clone a single base away is much larger than it. In total, approximately 610 healthy bone marrow donors made up the cohort. All cohort members were sampled while nominally healthy, although unrecorded immune exposures were likely present. The donor was CMV seropositive and belonged to the group of more than 250 seropositive cohort members. A peripheral blood sample was provided by each donor, and peripheral blood mononuclear cells were used for TCR beta sequencing. Genomic DNA extraction from the blood cell samples was performed with the Qiagen DNeasy Blood Extraction Kit. This specimen belongs to a study of cytomegalovirus exposure and HLA in healthy donors (dated by TCRdb to about 2017). About the investigation overall: In an earlier analysis of several hundred of the donors, roughly 300 Gb of sequence data and 100 million or so unique TCR beta sequences from roughly 190 million T cells were reported. Rather than drawing on any new phenotypic data, the later analysis identified candidate immune exposures from TCR beta sequences and the way those sequences occurred across donors. Roughly 5 DR-DQ haplotypes were handled as single units for association and clustering, since linkage in the cohort was strong. A later analysis re-examined previously published TCR beta repertoires from hundreds of donors and added high-resolution HLA genotyping to investigate patterns of TCR occurrence. Donor age, sex, ethnicity and CMV serostatus were compiled alongside the repertoire data. All discovery cohort repertoires had been generated using a single sequencing platform. A separate validation cohort of roughly 110 different subjects was used in addition to the roughly 640-subject first cohort. Across 398 genotyped donors of the cohort, an average of approximately 200,000 unique TCR beta nucleotide sequences per donor were sequenced, and 15% to 20% of those sequences were non-productive. In an earlier analysis of roughly 580 of the donors, high-throughput TCR beta sequencing was used to judge whether each TCR beta V gene segment behaved as functional or pseudogenic. The study used immunosequencing to profile the T cell repertoires of 666 subjects and linked those repertoires to cytomegalovirus serostatus. A later genetic analysis used genome-wide SNP genotypes for about three fifths of the 666 donors, treating that subset as a discovery cohort. HLA typing covered class I and class II loci at four-digit resolution. Of the roughly 400 genotyped donors, around 81% fell in the genetic ancestry cluster associated with self-reported Caucasian donors. The study was designed to test whether signatures of past pathogen exposure could be identified by cataloging public T cell receptors. High-throughput TCR immunosequencing, statistical association of individual TCRs with disease status, and machine learning were combined to predict cytomegalovirus infection status. Typing coverage differed by locus: A, B, C, DRB1 and DQB1 were typed in about 620-630 donors, DQA1 in 522, DPA1 in around 580, and DPB1 in 472. Approximately 300 gigabases of sequencing data and around 90 million unique TCR sequences made up an early release that covered 500 to 700 HLA-typed donors. What the authors observed across the whole study: Specific HLA alleles were associated with over 15,000 TCR beta sequences at a false discovery rate of 0.05 in a later analysis. According to a later analysis, TCR association rates differed among HLA loci, with DRB1 alleles showing the most associated TCRs and HLA-C alleles showing the fewest. Compared with the approximately 670-donor mean, donors in an Asian-associated ancestry cluster had fewer N-insertions in productive TCRs, according to a later genetic analysis. A later analysis reported that several top co-occurrence clusters appeared linked to parvovirus B19, influenza, CMV and Epstein-Barr virus. Only TCR beta chains were sequenced in this cohort, and the absence of alpha or paired-chain data limited detectable features. Roughly uniform sequencing depth across donors was assumed in presence/absence analyses, although this assumption may not hold. Because counts were too low, around 18 rarely observed V segments, including chromosome 9 orphons, were left out of the earlier analysis of a few hundred of the donors. Immune exposure information for the cohort was limited to CMV serostatus. The classifier was reported to diagnose cytomegalovirus status with high specificity and sensitivity in both the original cohort and the validation cohort. In an earlier analysis of roughly 500 of the donors, most TCR beta V segments appeared in productive rearrangements about 90% or about 30% of the time, broadly matching IMGT annotations. Because the 87-base-pair reads could not distinguish some IMGT-functional V segments, including TRBV6-2 and TRBV6-3, those segments were excluded. Most TCR sequences were seen in very few donors, while some public TCRs were found in many individuals. According to a later analysis, most CMV-associated TCR beta chains appeared to be HLA-restricted, and the HLA associations seemed to be driven largely by CMV exposure. The authors suggested that the approach could potentially be extended to other disease states and immunological phenotypes. HLA typing was unavailable for some donors at each locus, so association tests used only the typed subset. A cluster of highly shared sequence variants was judged likely to be a technical artifact of the sequencing pipeline. In vitro tests confirmed that three of the cytomegalovirus-associated TCR beta chains recognize cytomegalovirus antigens. Linkage disequilibrium might explain the correlated functional status among segregating V segments, but an unknown experimental factor could not be excluded. A further reported finding was that TCR beta sequences accurately predicted the HLA-A and HLA-B alleles for most subjects in the first cohort. When HLA alleles, especially DR and DQ, strongly co-occurred, attributing TCR associations to individual alleles was difficult. A later genetic analysis associated a missense DCLRE1C variant with V-gene and J-gene trimming of TCR beta chains, and an independent cohort replicated the association. The study listed 150 to 200 TCR beta chains as associated with cytomegalovirus. In a later analysis, HLA-associated TCR beta chains showed more clonal expansion and lower generation probabilities than non-associated chains that were equally common.

V is trimmed back by 4 bases and J by 1 base, and the junction contains 3 bases that no gene match accounts for. Via the germline V gene (reference sequence), CDR1 is SEHNR and CDR2 FQNEAQ. Including the terminal cysteine and phenylalanine, the CDR3 comprises 14 residues. The read is trimmed to its CDR3 DNA, 42 bases read in frame from base 1. To prepare the library, the immunoSEQ multiplex PCR assay was applied. The multiplex PCR relied on a mix of 60 forward primers for TCR Vbeta segments and 13 reverse primers for TCR Jbeta segments. The CDR3 region of rearranged TCR beta genes was amplified from genomic DNA with a multiplex PCR assay. On the Illumina HiSeq System, the amplified TCR beta libraries were sequenced as 87-base-pair reads. As for the authors' bioinformatics: In a later analysis, roughly 80 million unique TCR beta chains were counted across the roughly 670 repertoires, and roughly 11 million of these chains were shared by at least two donors. Raw reads were error-corrected and collapsed into unique sequences with a nearest-neighbor algorithm that merged closely related sequences to remove PCR and sequencing errors. V, D and J gene segments were assigned by aligning CDR3 sequences to IMGT reference sequences. Each retained sequence needed at least a six-nucleotide match to both a V gene segment and a J gene segment. Rearrangements were called productive when the CDR3 lacked stop codons and stayed in frame with V and J; all others were non-productive. Following IMGT convention, CDR3 was defined as the stretch from the second conserved V-encoded cysteine up to the conserved J-encoded phenylalanine. Sequences without an unambiguous match to a single V gene segment were excluded from the earlier analysis of a few hundred of the donors. An earlier analysis of around 600 of the donors classified V segments as functional when productive rearrangements were above 56.7% and as segregating when the standard deviation between donors was above 5%. A statistical classification framework was developed to diagnose cytomegalovirus status using the catalog of TCR beta chain sequences. V and J gene assignment, in a later analysis, came from comparing TCR nucleotide sequences with IMGT/GENE-DB human TR gene sequences. In a later analysis, CDR3 sequences and most-parsimonious VDJ recombination scenarios were assigned using the TCRdist pipeline. In a later analysis, every TCR beta chain was defined by the combination of its CDR3 amino acid sequence and its V-gene family, and reads without a unique V-gene family were dropped. To address suspected cross-contamination and a sequencing artifact, a later analysis removed several hundred highly shared, low-generation-probability nucleotide sequences. In a later analysis, a clonal expansion index for each public chain was calculated from normalized within-repertoire ranks of inferred template counts. In a later analysis, generation probabilities were computed using a VDJ recombination model fitted to out-of-frame rearrangements, and the results were checked against IGoR. A later analysis scored TCR-TCR, TCR-HLA and TCR-CMV co-occurrence with hypergeometric tests, applying a repertoire-size bias correction to TCR pairs. In a later analysis, false discovery rates were estimated by permuting HLA or CMV assignments 20 times. A later analysis grouped co-occurring TCRs with DBSCAN, adding TCRdist sequence similarity when clustering within HLA-allele-positive subsets. For co-occurrence clustering, repertoires with fewer than 30,000 or more than 120,000 public chains were excluded, along with four to six repertoires with anomalous nucleotide sharing. TCRdb's version of the immuneACCESS table is confined to in-frame rearrangements and falls short of the full clone set. An unresolved V gene accounts for under half of the shortfall where checked; the remainder is of unknown origin. The DNA was the basis for D and trimming; V, J and clone size are from that table. The table for this sample lists around 170,000 clones; around 86% of them were counted only once. 6.3% of the sample is taken by the ten largest.

The chain was built from TRBV7-9 and TRBJ2-7; 8 bases in between match TRBD1. Sequenced sample: PBMCs. This TCR derives from a man aged 35 to 55 in good health and CMV-seropositive. Read as DNA, the sequence is TGTGCCAGCAGCTCCAGGGGGCTATCCTACGAGCAGTACTTC. Its amino acids are CASSSRGLSYEQYF.